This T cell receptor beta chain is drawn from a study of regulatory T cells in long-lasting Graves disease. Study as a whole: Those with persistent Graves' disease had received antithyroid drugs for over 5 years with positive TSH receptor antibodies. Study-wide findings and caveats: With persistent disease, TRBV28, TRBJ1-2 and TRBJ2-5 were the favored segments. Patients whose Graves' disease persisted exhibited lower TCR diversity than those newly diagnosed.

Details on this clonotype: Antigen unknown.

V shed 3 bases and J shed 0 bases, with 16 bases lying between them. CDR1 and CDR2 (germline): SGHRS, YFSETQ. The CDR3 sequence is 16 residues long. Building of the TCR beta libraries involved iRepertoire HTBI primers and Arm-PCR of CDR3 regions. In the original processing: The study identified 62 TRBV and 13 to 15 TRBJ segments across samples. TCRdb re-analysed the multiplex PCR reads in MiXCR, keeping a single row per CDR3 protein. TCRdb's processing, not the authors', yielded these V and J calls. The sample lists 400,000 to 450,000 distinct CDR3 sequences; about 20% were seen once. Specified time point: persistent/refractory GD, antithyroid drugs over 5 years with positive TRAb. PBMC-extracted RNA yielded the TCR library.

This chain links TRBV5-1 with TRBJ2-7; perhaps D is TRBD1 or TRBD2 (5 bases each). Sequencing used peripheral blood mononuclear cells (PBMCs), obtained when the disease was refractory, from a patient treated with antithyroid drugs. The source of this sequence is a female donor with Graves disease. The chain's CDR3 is CASSWGSGTRSYEQYF. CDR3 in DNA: TGCGCCAGCAGCTGGGGCTCAGGGACCCGCTCCTACGAGCAGTACTTC. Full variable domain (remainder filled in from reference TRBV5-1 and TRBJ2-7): KAGVTQTPRYLIKTRGQQVTLSCSPISGHRSVSWYQQTPGQGLQFLFEYFSETQRNKGNFPGRFSGRQFSNSRSEMNVSTLELGDSALYLCASSWGSGTRSYEQYFGPGTRLTVT.